The 14 T cell receptor beta chains below all came from one sample that was sequenced in a study of blood T cell repertoires in COVID-19. Libraries were prepared by immunoSEQ multiplex PCR; TCRdb keeps only in-frame clonotypes and omits some of them. The sample yields a few hundred thousand clones, around nine tenths seen once. The sequenced sample consisted of PBMCs or T cells enriched from blood (not recorded which). Source of these receptors: a woman in her forties or fifties who had recovered from COVID-19.

The chain links TRBV2 to TRBJ2-3, with 8 bases identical to TRBD1. The V gene end was trimmed by 8 bases and the J gene end by 6 bases; junction bases not matched to a gene: 7. The CDR3 sequence is 13 residues long. Germline assignment: CDR1 SNHLY and CDR2 FYNNEI. The chain's CDR3 is CASLQGGVDTQYF. The CDR3, as DNA: TGTGCCAGCCTACAGGGGGGCGTGGATACGCAGTATTTT.

The sample holds a few counts of this clone. The DNA for the CDR3 is TGTGCCAGCATCCGGGACAGGGGGGATGAAAAACTGTTTTTT. Encoded protein: CASIRDRGDEKLFF. The rearrangement uses TRBV2 and TRBJ1-4, with TRBD1 identical over 11 bases. The CDR3 consists of 14 residues. Germline CDR1 SNHLY, CDR2 FYNNEI. V shed 7 bases and J 6 bases; nucleotides not matched to a gene: 4.

This chain connects TRBV19 to TRBJ1-4; D gene uncertain. CDR1 and CDR2 (germline): LNHDA, SQIVND (reference sequence). V lost 5 bases, J lost 3 bases, and 10 bases lay in between. The CDR3 extends over 14 amino acids. This CDR3 is CASSPGLPNEKLFF. The CDR3 DNA is TGTGCCAGTAGTCCGGGTCTACCTAATGAAAAACTGTTTTTT.

The chain carries TRBV14 and TRBJ1-1, with TRBD1 matching over 8 bases. This CDR3 has 18 residues. Trimming at V came to 0 bases and at J to 6 bases, leaving 15 bases not matched to a gene. Per germline, CDR1 SGHDN and CDR2 FVKESK. The CDR3 DNA follows: TGTGCCAGCAGCCAAGAGCTCAGCGTCGACAGGGGTGTCCCTGAAGCTTTCTTT. Translated, it gives CASSQELSVDRGVPEAFF. Filled out from reference TRBV14 and TRBJ1-1, the complete variable domain reads EAGVTQFPSHSVIEKGQTVTLRCDPISGHDNLYWYRRVMGKEIKFLLHFVKESKQDESGMPNNRFLAERTGGTYSTLKVQPAELEDSGVYFCASSQELSVDRGVPEAFFGQGTRLTVV.

This clone was counted a single time. This rearrangement joins TRBV27 to TRBJ1-2; TRBD1 might be the D (5 bases). There are 13 residues in the CDR3. CDR1 is MNHEY, CDR2 SMNVEV, per germline (reference sequence). The V end was cut by 3 bases, the J end by 4 bases, with 9 bases between. The CDR3 region has the DNA TGTGCCAGCAGTTTCCGGCAGGGCTATGGCTACACCTTC. It is translated as CASSFRQGYGYTF.

This chain connects TRBV15 to TRBJ2-1; weak D call: TRBD2 (6 bases). Between the trimmed V and J ends, which lost 5 bases and 3 bases, there was a span of 20 bases. CDR3 size: 17 residues. CDR1 and CDR2 (germline): LNHNV, YYDKDF (reference sequence). The DNA of the CDR3 is TGTGCCACCAGCCACCGAGGGGAGGCTGGGGGCTACAATGAGCAGTTCTTC. Translation: CATSHRGEAGGYNEQFF.

V and J are TRBV30 and TRBJ2-1; 11 bases fit TRBD1. Germline CDR1 and CDR2: GTSNPN and SVGIG (reference sequence). V lost 4 bases to trimming and J lost 6 bases; unmatched junction nucleotides: 8. CDR3 length equals 15 residues. CDR3 DNA: TGTGCCTGGAAAAAAGCCGGGACAGGGGGCAATGAGCAGTTCTTC. It codes for CAWKKAGTGGNEQFF.

The rearrangement uses TRBV5-4 and TRBJ1-1; TRBD1 agrees at 7 bases. CDR3 size: 15 residues. Per germline, CDR1 SGHNT and CDR2 YYREEE (reference sequence). With V trimmed by 0 bases and J by 1 base, 3 bases remained unmatched. The CDR3: CASSLGGGQNTEAFF. CDR3 DNA sequence: TGTGCCAGCAGCTTGGGAGGGGGCCAGAACACTGAAGCTTTCTTT.

DNA for the CDR3: TGTGCCAGTAGACAGGGGGCCATCTACACCTTC. Translated: CASRQGAIYTF. The genes are TRBV19 and TRBJ1-2; 9 nucleotides align to TRBD1. This CDR3 is built from 11 residues. The trim removed 6 bases at V and 10 bases at J, leaving 3 bases unmatched. Germline-derived CDR1 and CDR2 are LNHDA and SQIVND (reference sequence).

This clone came up once. The CDR3 reads CASSLADTGRPQHF. CDR3 in DNA: TGTGCCAGCAGCTTAGCGGATACAGGTCGGCCCCAGCATTTT. The J gene is TRBJ1-5, the V gene TRBV7-9, with D perhaps matching TRBD1 (5 bases). The CDR3 length is 14 residues. V was trimmed by 0 bases and J by 9 bases, leaving 12 bases between them. Germline V lookup: CDR1 SEHNR, CDR2 FQNEAQ (reference sequence). The variable domain in full, completed from reference TRBV7-9 and TRBJ1-5, reads DTGVSQNPRHKITKRGQNVTFRCDPISEHNRLYWYRQTLGQGPEFLTYFQNEAQLEKSRLLSDRFSAERPKGSFSTLEIQRTEQGDSAMYLCASSLADTGRPQHFGDGTRLSIL.

CDR3 coding DNA: TGTGCCAGCAGCCCTGGGACAGGGGCTGAAGCTTTCTTT. The encoded protein is CASSPGTGAEAFF. The V gene is TRBV27, the J gene TRBJ1-1, with 10 bases fitting TRBD1. The germline V gene encodes CDR1 MNHEY and CDR2 SMNVEV (reference sequence). J was trimmed by 6 bases and V by 6 bases; bases with no gene match: 4. This CDR3 region has 13 residues.

This clone has at least ten counts. This chain connects TRBV29-1 to TRBJ2-1; the D gene is possibly TRBD2 (6 bases). The V gene's germline CDR1 is SQVTM and CDR2 ANQGSEA. CDR3 length: 15 residues. V was shortened by 3 bases and J by 4 bases, with 16 bases between the two germline ends. The CDR3 coding sequence is TGCAGCGTTGAGATATGGGACTCACGGTACAATGAGCAGTTCTTC. Translated: CSVEIWDSRYNEQFF.

This clone showed up just a few times. The rearrangement uses TRBV4-3 and TRBJ1-6; TRBD1 might be the D (5 bases). The germline V gene has CDR1 LGHNA and CDR2 YSLEER. The CDR3 spans 18 residues. V was shortened by 1 base and J by 3 bases, with 16 bases between the two germline ends. CDR3 DNA: TGCGCCAGCAGCCAAGGTGACACAGGAGCTTTCTATAATTCACCCCTCCACTTT. Translation gives CASSQGDTGAFYNSPLHF.

The chain uses TRBV19 and TRBJ1-5, with D unclear. V was clipped by 3 bases and J by 2 bases, with 20 bases between them. The germline V gene has CDR1 LNHDA and CDR2 SQIVND (reference sequence). The CDR3 loop spans 18 amino acids. In nucleotides, the CDR3 is TGTGCCAGTAGTATGACGCCGTCGGGTAATAGGCGCAATCAGCCCCAGCATTTT. This sequence encodes CASSMTPSGNRRNQPQHF.